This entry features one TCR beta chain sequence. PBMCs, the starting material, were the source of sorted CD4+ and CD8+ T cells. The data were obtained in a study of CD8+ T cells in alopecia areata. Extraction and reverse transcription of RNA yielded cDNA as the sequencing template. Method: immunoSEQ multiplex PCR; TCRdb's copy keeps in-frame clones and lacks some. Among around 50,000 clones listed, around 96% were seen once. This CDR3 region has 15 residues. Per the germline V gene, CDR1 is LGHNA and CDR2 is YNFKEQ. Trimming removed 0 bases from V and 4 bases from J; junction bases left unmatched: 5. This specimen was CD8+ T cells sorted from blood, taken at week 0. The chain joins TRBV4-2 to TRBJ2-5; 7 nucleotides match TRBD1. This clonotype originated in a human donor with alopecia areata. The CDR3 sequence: CASSQETGDGETQYF. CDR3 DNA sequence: TGTGCCAGCAGCCAAGAAACAGGGGATGGAGAGACCCAGTACTTC.